This T cell receptor beta chain was recovered during a study of beta chain features in type 1 diabetes. At the level of the study: All samples combined gave fewer than 110 million sorted cells for examination. Study-level findings and limits: Among patients with Type 1 diabetes, TCRB CDR3s were moderately but significantly shorter in every one of the four CD4+ subsets. Sequencing the cDNA could make cells with high TCR expression show up more than they should.

Germline loops: CDR1 SGHTA, CDR2 FQGNSA. V dropped 6 bases and J dropped 4 bases, with 17 bases sitting between them. CDR3 length: 15 residues. Markers CD45RO/CCR7/CD25/CD127/CD95/CD27 served to sort CD4+ naive, central memory, regulatory and stem cell-like memory cells. Once sorted, every population was more than 98% pure. Expressed TCRB transcripts were sequenced, since all the RNA that had been isolated was reverse transcribed. Data came from immunoSEQ multiplex PCR; TCRdb stores just in-frame clones and leaves some out. Altogether 200,000 to 300,000 clones are present, 9.5% to 13% being singletons, with the ten largest covering around 0.017%. This clone was counted between two and nine times. Its specificity is unknown.

Sequences were obtained from naive CD4+ T cells from blood. The origin of this receptor is a man between 25 and 39 years old with type 1 diabetes. V usage is TRBV7-2 and J usage is TRBJ2-3, with D tentatively TRBD1 (5 bases). The CDR3 DNA sequence: TGTGCCAGCAGGGTGACAGCCCAACTGGCAGATACGCAGTATTTT. It codes for CASRVTAQLADTQYF.